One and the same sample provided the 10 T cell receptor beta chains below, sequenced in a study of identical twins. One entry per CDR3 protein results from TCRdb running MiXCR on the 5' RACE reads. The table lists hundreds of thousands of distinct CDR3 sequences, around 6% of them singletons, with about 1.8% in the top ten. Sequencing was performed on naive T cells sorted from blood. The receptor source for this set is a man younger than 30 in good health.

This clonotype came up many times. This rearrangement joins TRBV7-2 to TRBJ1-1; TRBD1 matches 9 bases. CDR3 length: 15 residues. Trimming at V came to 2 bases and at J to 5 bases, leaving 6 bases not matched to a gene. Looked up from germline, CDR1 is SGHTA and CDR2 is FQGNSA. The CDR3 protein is CASSLQQGAGTEAFF. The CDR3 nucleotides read TGTGCCAGCAGCTTACAACAGGGGGCGGGGACTGAAGCTTTCTTT.

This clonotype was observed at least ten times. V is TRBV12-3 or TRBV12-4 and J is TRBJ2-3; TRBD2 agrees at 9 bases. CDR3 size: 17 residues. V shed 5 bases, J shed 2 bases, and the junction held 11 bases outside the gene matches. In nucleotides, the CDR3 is TGTGCCAGCAGTCAAGGGACGTTAGCGGGGGTCACAGATACGCAGTATTTT. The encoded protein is CASSQGTLAGVTDTQYF.

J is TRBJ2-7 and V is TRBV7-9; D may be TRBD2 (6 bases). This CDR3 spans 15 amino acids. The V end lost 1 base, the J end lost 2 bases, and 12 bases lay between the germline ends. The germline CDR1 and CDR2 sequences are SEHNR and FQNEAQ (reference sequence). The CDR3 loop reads CASSLGGIPPYEQYV. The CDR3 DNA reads TGTGCCAGCAGCTTAGGCGGGATACCCCCCTACGAGCAGTACGTC.

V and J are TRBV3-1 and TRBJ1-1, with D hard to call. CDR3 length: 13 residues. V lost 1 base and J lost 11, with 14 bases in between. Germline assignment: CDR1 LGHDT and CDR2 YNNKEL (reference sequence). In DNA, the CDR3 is TGTGCCAGCAGCCAAGTAATAGCGACGACGGCTTTCTTT. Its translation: CASSQVIATTAFF.

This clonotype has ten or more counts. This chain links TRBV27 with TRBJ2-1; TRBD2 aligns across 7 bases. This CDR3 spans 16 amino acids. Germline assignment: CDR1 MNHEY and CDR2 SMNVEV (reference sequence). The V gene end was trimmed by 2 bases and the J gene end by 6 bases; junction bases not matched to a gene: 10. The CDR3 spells CASSLIGGGGGNEQFF. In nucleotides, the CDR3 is TGTGCCAGCAGTTTAATCGGGGGTGGGGGGGGCAATGAGCAGTTCTTC.

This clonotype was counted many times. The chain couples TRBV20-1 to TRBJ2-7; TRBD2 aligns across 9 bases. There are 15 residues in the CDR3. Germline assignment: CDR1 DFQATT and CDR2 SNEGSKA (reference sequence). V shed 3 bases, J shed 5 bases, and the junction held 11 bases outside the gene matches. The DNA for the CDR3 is TGCAGTGCTAGCGCCCCGGCGGGAGGGCAAAACGAGCAGTACGTC. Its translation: CSASAPAGGQNEQYV.

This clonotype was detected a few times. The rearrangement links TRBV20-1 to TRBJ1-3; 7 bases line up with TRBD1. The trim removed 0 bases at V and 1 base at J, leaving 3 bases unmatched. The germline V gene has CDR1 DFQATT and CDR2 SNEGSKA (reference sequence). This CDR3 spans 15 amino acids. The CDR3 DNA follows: TGCAGTGCTAGAGACGGGACAGCTTCTGGAAACACCATATATTTT. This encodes CSARDGTASGNTIYF.

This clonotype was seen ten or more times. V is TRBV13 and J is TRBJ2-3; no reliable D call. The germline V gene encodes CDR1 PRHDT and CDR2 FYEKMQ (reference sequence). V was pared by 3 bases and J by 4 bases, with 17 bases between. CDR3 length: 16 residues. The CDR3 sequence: CASSFFQRPQPDTQYF. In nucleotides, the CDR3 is TGTGCCAGCAGCTTTTTCCAACGACCCCAGCCAGATACGCAGTATTTT.

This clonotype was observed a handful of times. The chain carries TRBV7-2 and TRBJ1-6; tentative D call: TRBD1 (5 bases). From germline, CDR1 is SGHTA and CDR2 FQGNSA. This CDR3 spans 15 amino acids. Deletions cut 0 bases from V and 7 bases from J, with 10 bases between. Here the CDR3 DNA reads TGTGCCAGCAGCTTAGCAGGGGCCATGAATTCACCCCTCCACTTT. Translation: CASSLAGAMNSPLHF.

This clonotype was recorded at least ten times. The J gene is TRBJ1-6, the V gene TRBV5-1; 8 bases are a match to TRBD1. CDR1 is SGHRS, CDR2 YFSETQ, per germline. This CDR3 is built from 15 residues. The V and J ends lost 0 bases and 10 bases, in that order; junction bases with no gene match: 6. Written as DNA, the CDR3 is TGCGCCAGCAGCTTGGCAGGGACAGGACGGTCACCCCTCCACTTT. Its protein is CASSLAGTGRSPLHF.